This is a list of T cell receptor beta chains from one sample in a study of blood T cell repertoires in COVID-19. Measured with immunoSEQ multiplex PCR; TCRdb has only the in-frame clones, and not every one. The data show about 250,000 clones, approximately 88% seen once. The source material was peripheral blood. These receptors were collected from a woman younger than 45 with COVID-19, enrolled during active disease. Each CDR3 is given with its conserved first and last residue. The D gene is left open where the match is weak. Size values are once, few and many counts, or a class for expanded clones, and some rows have none.

abundance,v_gene,j_gene,d_gene,CDR3nt,CDR3aa
.,TRBV6-5,TRBJ2-1,TRBD1,TGTGCCAGCGTCTCGGACAGGGCCAACAATGAGCAGTTCTTC,CASVSDRANNEQFF
.,TRBV30,TRBJ1-1,TRBD1,TGTGCCTGGAGTTACAGGGGTATGAACACTGAAGCTTTCTTT,CAWSYRGMNTEAFF
.,TRBV19,TRBJ1-1,.,TGTGCCAGTAGTATAGAGGCCGATCCTACTGAAGCTTTCTTT,CASSIEADPTEAFF
once,TRBV25-1,TRBJ1-1,.,TGTGCCAGTGTCGGGTTCACTGAAGCTTTCTTT,CASVGFTEAFF
.,TRBV30,TRBJ2-5,TRBD2,TGTGCCTGGAGCGCTACTAGCGGGAGAAAAGAGACCCAGTACTTC,CAWSATSGRKETQYF
.,TRBV5-3,TRBJ2-6,.,TGTGCCAGAAGCTATTGGATTGGGCGCTCTGGGGCCAACGTCCTGACTTTC,CARSYWIGRSGANVLTF
once,TRBV6-2/TRBV6-3,TRBJ2-1,.,TGTGCCAGCAGTTCCCTCTACAATGAGCAGTTCTTC,CASSSLYNEQFF
.,TRBV29-1,TRBJ1-2,.,TGCAGCGTTACCCCTGGAGGCGACTATGGCTACACCTTC,CSVTPGGDYGYTF
.,TRBV11-2,TRBJ1-3,TRBD1,TGTGCCAGCAGCTTAGATCCCGGGACAGGGCACACCATATATTTT,CASSLDPGTGHTIYF
.,TRBV27,TRBJ1-1,TRBD1,TGTGCCAGCCGACAGGGCGGCACTGAAGCTTTCTTT,CASRQGGTEAFF
.,TRBV6-6,TRBJ1-3,.,TGTGCCAGCAGCCACGACACCTCTGGAAACACCATATATTTT,CASSHDTSGNTIYF
once,TRBV7-2,TRBJ1-5,.,TGTGCCAGCAGCTCCGCGGGGGGGGATCAGCCCCAGCATTTT,CASSSAGGDQPQHF
.,TRBV7-9,TRBJ2-1,.,TGTGCCAGCAGCCTCCGACAGTACAATGAGCAGTTCTTC,CASSLRQYNEQFF
.,TRBV7-2,TRBJ2-1,.,TGTGCCAGCAGCTTAGGGTTGACCGCGGGTGAGCAGTTCTTC,CASSLGLTAGEQFF
.,TRBV4-1,TRBJ2-5,.,TGCGCCAGCAGCCAATTCCAGGGCATGGAGACCCAGTACTTC,CASSQFQGMETQYF
.,TRBV10-2,TRBJ2-1,.,TGCGCCAGCACAGGGAACAATGAGCAGTTCTTC,CASTGNNEQFF
.,TRBV4-1,TRBJ2-3,.,TGCGCCAGCAGCCCGAAGGCAGCGGGTGGTGATACGCAGTATTTT,CASSPKAAGGDTQYF
.,TRBV18,TRBJ1-3,.,TGTGCCAGCTCCCCTAATGTTCCGTCTGGAAACACCATATATTTT,CASSPNVPSGNTIYF
.,TRBV6-4,TRBJ1-4,TRBD1,TGTGCCAGCAGTGACGGACAGGGTGGTGAAAAACTGTTTTTT,CASSDGQGGEKLFF
.,TRBV7-2,TRBJ2-5,.,TGTGCCAGCACCCAACGAGGAGAGACCCAGTACTTC,CASTQRGETQYF
once,TRBV5-1,TRBJ2-1,.,TGCGCCAGCAGCCCGGACTTCTCCTACAATGAGCAGTTCTTC,CASSPDFSYNEQFF
.,TRBV19,TRBJ1-6,TRBD1,TGTGCCAGTAGTATCGGTTGGTGGGACAGGGGTTCACCCCTCCACTTT,CASSIGWWDRGSPLHF
.,TRBV6-5,TRBJ1-5,TRBD1,TGTGCCAGCAGCGGACAGGTTAGCAATCAGCCCCAGCATTTT,CASSGQVSNQPQHF
.,TRBV18,TRBJ1-2,.,TGTGCCAGCTCACCTTATCTTACGGAGACGGTCTATGGCTACACCTTC,CASSPYLTETVYGYTF
.,TRBV6-2/TRBV6-3,TRBJ2-3,TRBD2,TGTGCCAGCAGTTACCAGGGGACTAGCGGGGTGCCAGATACGCAGTATTTT,CASSYQGTSGVPDTQYF
many,TRBV5-4,TRBJ2-5,TRBD1,TGTGCCAGCAGCAGGGACAGGGAAGAGACCCAGTACTTC,CASSRDREETQYF
.,TRBV27,TRBJ1-4,TRBD1,TGTGCCAGCAGTTTCTCCGGGACAGGGTTTGAAAAACTGTTTTTT,CASSFSGTGFEKLFF
few,TRBV29-1,TRBJ1-5,.,TGCAGCGTTGATGGGGGGGCGAGCAATCAGCCCCAGCATTTT,CSVDGGASNQPQHF
.,TRBV7-6,TRBJ1-6,.,TGTGCCAGCAGCCCGCAGATGTATGATAATTCACCCCTCCACTTT,CASSPQMYDNSPLHF
.,TRBV27,TRBJ1-2,.,TGTGCCAGCAGTTTATCGGCAGGGACACCCTATGGCTACACCTTC,CASSLSAGTPYGYTF
once,TRBV7-9,TRBJ2-2,TRBD2,TGTGCCAGCAGCTTCCCAGCGGGGGGGCCGAACACCGGGGAGCTGTTTTTT,CASSFPAGGPNTGELFF
once,TRBV5-4,TRBJ1-2,TRBD1,TGTGCCAGCAGCAAAGGGACAGGCGGTTTCTATGGCTACACCTTC,CASSKGTGGFYGYTF
.,TRBV27,TRBJ1-4,.,TGTGCCAGCAGTTTCCAGGGGACTAATGAAAAACTGTTTTTT,CASSFQGTNEKLFF
.,TRBV10-3,TRBJ2-1,.,TGTGCCATCACCTCCGGGCAGATGGACTGGAGTGAGCAGTTCTTC,CAITSGQMDWSEQFF
.,TRBV7-8,TRBJ2-3,.,TGTGCCAGCAGCTTGAACCCGCTAGCTGCTGGCACAGATACGCAGTATTTT,CASSLNPLAAGTDTQYF
.,TRBV6-6,TRBJ1-3,.,TGTGCCAGCAGTTACCTTGGGGGCTCCCCTGGAAACACCATATATTTT,CASSYLGGSPGNTIYF
.,TRBV11-2,TRBJ2-2,TRBD2,TGTGCCAGCAGCTTGATACTAGCGAATGGCGGGGAGCTGTTTTTT,CASSLILANGGELFF
.,TRBV19,TRBJ1-1,.,TGTGCCAGTAGGGTCGGCACTGAAGCTTTCTTT,CASRVGTEAFF
.,TRBV5-5,TRBJ1-2,TRBD1,TGTGCCAGCAGCAGCACCGGGACAGGGGCCTATGGCTACACCTTC,CASSSTGTGAYGYTF
once,TRBV5-1,TRBJ2-3,TRBD1,TGCGCCAGCGGCGACAGGGGGACGGGCACAGATACGCAGTATTTT,CASGDRGTGTDTQYF